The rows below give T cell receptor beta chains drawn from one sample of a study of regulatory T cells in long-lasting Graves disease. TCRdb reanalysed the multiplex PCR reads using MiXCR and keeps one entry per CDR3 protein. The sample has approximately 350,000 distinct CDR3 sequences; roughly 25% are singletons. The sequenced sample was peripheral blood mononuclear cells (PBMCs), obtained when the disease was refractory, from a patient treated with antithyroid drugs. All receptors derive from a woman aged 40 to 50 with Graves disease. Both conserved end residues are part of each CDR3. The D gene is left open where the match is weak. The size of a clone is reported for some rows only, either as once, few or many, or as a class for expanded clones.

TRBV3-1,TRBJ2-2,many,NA,TGTGCCAGCAGCCAAACCGGGGAGCTGTTTTTT,CASSQTGELFF
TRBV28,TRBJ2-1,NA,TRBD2,TGTGCCAGCAAAAGAACTAGCGTGATCGATGAGCAGTTCTTC,CASKRTSVIDEQFF
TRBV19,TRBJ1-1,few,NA,TGTGCCAGTATTACGGGGGGCCACACTGAAGCTTTCTTT,CASITGGHTEAFF
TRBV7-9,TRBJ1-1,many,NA,TGTGCCAGCAGGAGCAGTCTCATGAACACTGAAGCTTTCTTT,CASRSSLMNTEAFF
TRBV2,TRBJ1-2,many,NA,TGTGCCAGCAGGAGGGGGGAAGGTAGCGGTGGCTACACCTTC,CASRRGEGSGGYTF
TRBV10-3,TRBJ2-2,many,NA,TGTGCCTATGGCTGGGGCACCGGGGAGCTGTTTTTT,CAYGWGTGELFF
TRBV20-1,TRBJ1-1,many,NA,TGCAGTGCCCCGACAGGTTTCGCCGCTGAAGCTTTCTTT,CSAPTGFAAEAFF
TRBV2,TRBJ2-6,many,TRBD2,TGTGCCAGCGCCGAACTAGCGGTCCTCTCTGGGGCCAACGTCCTGACTTTC,CASAELAVLSGANVLTF
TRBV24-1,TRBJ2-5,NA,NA,TGTGCCACCAGTTCTATTAGGGGGGGCCAAGAGACCCAGTACTTC,CATSSIRGGQETQYF
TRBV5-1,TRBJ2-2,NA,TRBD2,TGCGCCAGCAGCTTCGGACTAGCGGGAGTCGGGGAGCTGTTTTTT,CASSFGLAGVGELFF
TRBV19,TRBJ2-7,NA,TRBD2,TGTGCCAGTAGTATCGGGGGGAGCTCCTACGAGCAGTACTTC,CASSIGGSSYEQYF
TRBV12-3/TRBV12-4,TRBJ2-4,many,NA,TGTGCCAGCAGTCCCCCAGGGAGTTTAACCAAAAACATTCAGTACTTC,CASSPPGSLTKNIQYF
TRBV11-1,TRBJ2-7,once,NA,TGTGCCAGCAGCTTGGGACCGTTGGGGTTTTACTTC,CASSLGPLGFYF
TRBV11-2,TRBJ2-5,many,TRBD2,TGTGCCAGCAGCTCAATAGCGGGAGGGCTTGAGACCCAGTACTTC,CASSSIAGGLETQYF
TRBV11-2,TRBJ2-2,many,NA,TGTGCCAGCAGCTTCTTCGGGACCGGGGAGCTGTTTTTT,CASSFFGTGELFF
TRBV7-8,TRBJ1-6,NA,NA,TGTGCCAGCAGCCCACCTCTAAGAGGTTATAATTCACCCCTCCACTTT,CASSPPLRGYNSPLHF
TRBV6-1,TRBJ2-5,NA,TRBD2,TGTGCCAGCAGTCCCCCCACACTAGCGGAACAAGAGACCCAGTACTTC,CASSPPTLAEQETQYF
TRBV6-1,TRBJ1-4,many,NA,TGTGCCAGCAGCTTCAGGTCGGAAAAACTGTTTTTT,CASSFRSEKLFF
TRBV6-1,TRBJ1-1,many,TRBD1,TGTGCCAGCAGTGATGGGGGGACAGGGGGAATGAACACTGAAGCTTTCTTT,CASSDGGTGGMNTEAFF
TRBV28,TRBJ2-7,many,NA,TGTGCCAGCGGAAGACAAGTATACGAGCAGTACTTC,CASGRQVYEQYF
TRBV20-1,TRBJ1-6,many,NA,TGCAGTGCTACTCGGGGAGGGTTGAGTAATTCACCCCTCCACTTT,CSATRGGLSNSPLHF
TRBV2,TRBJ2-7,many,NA,TGTGCCACCGTCGGGCCTAGCTCCTACGAGCAGTACTTC,CATVGPSSYEQYF
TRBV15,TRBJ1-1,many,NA,TGTGCCACCAGCAGAGAAGTACGGACGAACACTGAAGCTTTCTTT,CATSREVRTNTEAFF
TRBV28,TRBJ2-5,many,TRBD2,TGTGCCAGCAGTTTGACTAGCACTACGGAGACCCAGTACTTC,CASSLTSTTETQYF
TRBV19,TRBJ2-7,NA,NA,TGTGCCAGTAGTATTCTAGGTAGTCAGTCCTACGAGCAGTACTTC,CASSILGSQSYEQYF
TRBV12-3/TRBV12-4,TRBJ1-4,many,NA,TGTGCCAGCAGCTTCATCAATGAAAAACTGTTTTTT,CASSFINEKLFF
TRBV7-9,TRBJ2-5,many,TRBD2,TGTGCCACCCAGGCGAGCGGGAGAATGGGGACCCAGTACTTC,CATQASGRMGTQYF
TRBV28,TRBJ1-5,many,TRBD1,TGTGCCAGCAGGAGCCGGGACAGGGTACCTATAGGCAATCAGCCCCAGCATTTT,CASRSRDRVPIGNQPQHF
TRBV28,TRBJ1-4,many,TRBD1,TGTGCCAGCAGCCAGGGGGCTAATGAAAAACTGTTTTTT,CASSQGANEKLFF
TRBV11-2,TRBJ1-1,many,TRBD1,TGTGCCAGCAGCGACCGGACGGACAGGGTTAACACTGAAGCTTTCTTT,CASSDRTDRVNTEAFF
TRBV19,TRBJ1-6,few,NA,TGTGCCAGTAGTACAACCTACCGCTCCTATAATTCACCCCTCCACTTT,CASSTTYRSYNSPLHF
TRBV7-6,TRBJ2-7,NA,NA,TGTGCCAGCAGCCCGGGCCCGGGGTATGTCTACGAGCAGTACTTC,CASSPGPGYVYEQYF
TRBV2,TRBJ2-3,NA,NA,TGTGCCAGCAGTGAGGGGGCGGCAGATACGCAGTATTTT,CASSEGAADTQYF
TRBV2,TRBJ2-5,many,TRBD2,TGTGCCAGCAGGGACACCGGGACTAGCGGGATAGCGGAGGAGACCCAGTACTTC,CASRDTGTSGIAEETQYF
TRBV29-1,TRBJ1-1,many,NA,TGCAGCGGGACCTTCATGAACACTGAAGCTTTCTTT,CSGTFMNTEAFF
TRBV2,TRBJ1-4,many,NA,TGTGCCAGCAGCGAGACAGTAACTAATGAAAAACTGTTTTTT,CASSETVTNEKLFF
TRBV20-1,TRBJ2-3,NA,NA,TGCAGTGCCCCTACGAAGCGTGGTACGCAGTATTTT,CSAPTKRGTQYF
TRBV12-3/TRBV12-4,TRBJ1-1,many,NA,TGTGCCAGCATCAGCGGACAGATGAACACTGAAGCTTTCTTT,CASISGQMNTEAFF
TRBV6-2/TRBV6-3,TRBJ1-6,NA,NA,TGTGCCAGCAGTTACTCGCGGCTGTCACCCCTCCACTTT,CASSYSRLSPLHF
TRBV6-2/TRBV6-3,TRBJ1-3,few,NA,TGTGCCAGCAGTTACGGGCCACCATCTGGAAACACCATATATTTT,CASSYGPPSGNTIYF
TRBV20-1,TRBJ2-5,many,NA,TGCAGTGCTAGAGATTACGGGGCGGCCTCCAGGACCCAGTACTTC,CSARDYGAASRTQYF
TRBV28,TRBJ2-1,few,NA,TGTGCCAGCTCTTCGTCTAGCTCTGAGCAGTTCTTC,CASSSSSSEQFF
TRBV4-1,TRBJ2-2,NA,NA,TGCGCCAGCAGCCAAGCGACTTATCTCGGGGAGCTGTTTTTT,CASSQATYLGELFF
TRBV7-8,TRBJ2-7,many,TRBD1,TGTGCCAGCACCCTAGGCGGGACAGGGAGCTCCTACGAGCAGTACTTC,CASTLGGTGSSYEQYF
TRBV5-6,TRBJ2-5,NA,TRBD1,TGTGCCAGCTCACAACCGGGACAGAAAGAGACCCAGTACTTC,CASSQPGQKETQYF
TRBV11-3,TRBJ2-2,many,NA,TGTGCCAGCAGCTATGCCGGGACTGTGAACACCGGGGAGCTGTTTTTT,CASSYAGTVNTGELFF